The next 23 T cell receptor beta chains were all read from a single sample in a study of T cell repertoires in cytomegalovirus infection. These receptors' antigens are unknown. TCRdb passed the reads through MiXCR, listing each CDR3 protein once. In the table there are 200,000 or so distinct CDR3 sequences, roughly 34% of which are singletons. The source material was CD8+ T cells from cultured PBMCs, sampled from culture after CMV antigen stimulation. Source of these receptors: a human donor in good health (CMV status not recorded). Some clones in this sample may be carry-over from other donors' samples.

This clonotype was counted at least ten times. The chain combines TRBV6-5 with TRBJ2-3; 9 bases agree with TRBD2. The CDR3 contains 16 residues. Germline-derived CDR1 and CDR2 are MNHEY and SVGAGI. Losses at the gene ends were 0 bases for V and 0 bases for J; bases not matched to a gene: 1. The CDR3 loop reads CASSYSTSGSTDTQYF. CDR3 sequence (DNA): TGTGCCAGCAGTTACTCAACTAGCGGGAGCACAGATACGCAGTATTTT.

This clonotype was recorded at least ten times. In nucleotides, the CDR3 is TGTGCCAGCAGATCCAACAGGGGGCTAACTGAAGCTTTCTTT. It codes for CASRSNRGLTEAFF. The genes are TRBV7-2 and TRBJ1-1; TRBD1 matches at 9 bases. CDR3 length: 14 residues. Germline CDR1 and CDR2: SGHTA and FQGNSA. The trim removed 6 bases at V and 5 bases at J, leaving 7 bases unmatched.

The sample holds a few counts of this clonotype. CDR3 sequence: CASRSTRTSYNEQFF. CDR3 DNA sequence: TGTGCCAGCAGATCGACCCGGACTAGTTACAATGAGCAGTTCTTC. The V and J genes are TRBV7-8 and TRBJ2-1; TRBD2 agrees at 7 bases. The CDR3 loop spans 15 amino acids. Germline trimming cut 6 bases from V and 4 bases from J; bases unmatched to any gene: 9. Germline V lookup: CDR1 SGHVS, CDR2 FQNEAQ.

J is TRBJ2-7 and V is TRBV2; no clear D gene. The CDR3 consists of 18 residues. Germline-derived CDR1 and CDR2 are SNHLY and FYNNEI. V was clipped by 2 bases and J by 1 base, with 21 bases between them. The CDR3 DNA follows: TGTGCCAGCAGTGAACTCACTGGAGTCGCGTTCGGATCCTACGAGCAGTACTTC. It is translated as CASSELTGVAFGSYEQYF.

V is TRBV7-2 and J is TRBJ1-1; a weak D match, TRBD1 (5 bases). Trimming left V 6 bases short and J 5 bases short, with 13 bases between. Germline V CDR1 and CDR2: SGHTA, FQGNSA. This CDR3 is built from 13 residues. The chain's CDR3 is CASRGQGSTEAFF. The CDR3 DNA reads as TGTGCCAGCAGGGGTCAGGGATCGACTGAAGCTTTCTTT.

The V gene is TRBV9, the J gene TRBJ2-7; tentative D call: TRBD2 (6 bases). V dropped 2 bases and J dropped 5 bases, with 17 bases sitting between them. CDR1 and CDR2 from the germline V gene are SGDLS and YYNGEE. This CDR3 is 15 amino acids long. The CDR3 DNA follows: TGTGCCAGCAGCGTGGGGGGAAATCCCTGGGACGAGCAGTACTTC. Residues: CASSVGGNPWDEQYF. The complete variable domain, with remaining parts taken from reference TRBV9 and TRBJ2-7, reads DSGVTQTPKHLITATGQRVTLRCSPRSGDLSVYWYQQSLDQGLQFLIQYYNGEERAKGNILERFSAQQFPDLHSELNLSSLELGDSALYFCASSVGGNPWDEQYFGPGTRLTVT.

A few counts support this clonotype. The genes are TRBV30 and TRBJ1-2; no clear D. Germline V gene data show CDR1 as GTSNPN and CDR2 as SVGIG (reference sequence). CDR3 length: 12 amino acids. V was trimmed by 1 base and J by 6 bases, leaving 9 bases between them. CDR3 amino acids: CAWSGPKDGYTF. The CDR3 nucleotides read TGTGCCTGGAGTGGACCCAAGGATGGCTACACCTTC.

Many counts were recorded for this clonotype. This chain joins TRBV7-6 and TRBJ2-1; tentative D call: TRBD2 (5 bases). Trimming left V 5 bases short and J 6 bases short, with 17 bases between. CDR3 size: 15 residues. Germline loops: CDR1 SGHVS, CDR2 FNYEAQ. CDR3 in amino acids: CASSPSIQGGNEQFF. CDR3 coding DNA: TGTGCCAGCAGCCCAAGTATCCAAGGAGGCAATGAGCAGTTCTTC. Full variable domain (rest looked up from reference TRBV7-6 and TRBJ2-1): GAGVSQSPRYKVTKRGQDVALRCDPISGHVSLYWYRQALGQGPEFLTYFNYEAQQDKSGLPNDRFSAERPEGSISTLTIQRTEQRDSAMYRCASSPSIQGGNEQFFGPGTRLTVL.

This clonotype occurred a few times. The J gene is TRBJ2-5, the V gene TRBV7-3; 7 bases agree with TRBD2. The germline V gene has CDR1 SGHTA and CDR2 FQGTGA. The CDR3 totals 15 residues. With 5 bases clipped from V and 3 bases from J, the junction kept 9 bases outside the gene matches. CDR3 region: CASSPGGAGKETQYF. CDR3 nucleotide sequence: TGTGCCAGCAGCCCCGGAGGAGCGGGGAAAGAGACCCAGTACTTC. The full variable domain, its missing parts supplied by reference TRBV7-3 and TRBJ2-5, is GAGVSQTPSNKVTEKGKYVELRCDPISGHTALYWYRQSLGQGPEFLIYFQGTGAADDSGLPNDRFFAVRPEGSVSTLKIQRTERGDSAVYLCASSPGGAGKETQYFGPGTRLLVL.

This chain uses TRBV7-9 with TRBJ2-5, with 8 bases aligning to TRBD1. Germline CDR1 SEHNR, CDR2 FQNEAQ (reference sequence). Trimming cost V 3 bases and J 3 bases; bases outside gene matches: 9. The CDR3 sequence is 16 residues long. CDR3 in DNA: TGTGCCAGCAGCTTCGAAACAGGGGGAATAGAAGAGACCCAGTACTTC. Its protein product is CASSFETGGIEETQYF.

The chain couples TRBV12-5 to TRBJ2-5, with 7 bases that match TRBD2. The CDR3 is 15 residues long. Germline values: CDR1 LGHNT, CDR2 FRNRAP. With 1 base clipped from V and 4 bases from J, the junction kept 6 bases outside the gene matches. DNA of the CDR3: TGTGCTAGTGGTTTGGATGGACTAGTGGGAGAGACCCAGTACTTC. This gives the protein CASGLDGLVGETQYF. The full variable domain, with the rest looked up from reference TRBV12-5 and TRBJ2-5, is DARVTQTPRHKVTEMGQEVTMRCQPILGHNTVFWYRQTMMQGLELLAYFRNRAPLDDSGMPKDRFSAEMPDATLATLKIQPSEPRDSAVYFCASGLDGLVGETQYFGPGTRLLVL.

The genes are TRBV29-1 and TRBJ2-7; the D gene could be TRBD1 or TRBD2 (5 bases each). From germline, CDR1 is SQVTM and CDR2 ANQGSEA. The CDR3 runs 12 residues. V lost 4 bases and J lost 8, with 15 bases in between. Here the CDR3 reads CSVGSGATQQYF. The CDR3 bases are TGCAGCGTTGGTTCCGGGGCGACCCAGCAGTACTTC.

This clonotype showed up many times. V and J are TRBV7-2 and TRBJ2-3; 12 nucleotides line up with TRBD2. V was clipped by 5 bases and J by 1 base; unmatched bases: 10. The length of the CDR3 is 18 residues. Germline V gene sequence: CDR1 SGHTA, CDR2 FQGNSA. CDR3 sequence (DNA): TGTGCCAGCAGCCCGCCCTGGACTAGCGGGGAGGGCACAGATACGCAGTATTTT. It encodes CASSPPWTSGEGTDTQYF.

V and J are TRBV4-1 and TRBJ1-2; D ambiguous. CDR1 is MGHRA, CDR2 YSYEKL, per germline. The germline V and J ends were trimmed by 3 bases and 8 bases, with 13 bases remaining between them. The CDR3 consists of 13 residues. The CDR3 DNA is TGCGCCAGCAGCCATGACACGAGTAGAGGCTACACCTTC. This codes for CASSHDTSRGYTF.

This clonotype was observed a few times. This chain joins TRBV7-9 and TRBJ2-5, with TRBD2 identical over 7 bases. The CDR3 consists of 16 residues. Looked up from germline, CDR1 is SEHNR and CDR2 is FQNEAQ (reference sequence). Losses at the gene ends were 0 bases for V and 1 base for J; bases not matched to a gene: 5. CDR3 nucleotide sequence: TGTGCCAGCAGCTTAGCGGCTAGCGGCTTCCAAGAGACCCAGTACTTC. It specifies CASSLAASGFQETQYF.

This chain's CDR3 is CASSISLAGGNNEQFF. The CDR3 DNA sequence: TGTGCCAGTAGTATCTCCTTAGCGGGGGGAAACAATGAGCAGTTCTTC. The gene calls are TRBV19 and TRBJ2-1; 10 bases are a match to TRBD2. The ends lost 3 bases at V and 5 bases at J; junction bases unmatched: 7. The CDR3 is made up of 16 amino acids. Germline assignment: CDR1 LNHDA and CDR2 SQIVND (reference sequence).

The V gene is TRBV27, the J gene TRBJ1-2; D call uncertain. From germline, CDR1 is MNHEY and CDR2 SMNVEV (reference sequence). V gave up 3 bases and J gave up 5 bases, with 10 bases separating them. There are 13 residues in the CDR3. The CDR3 region is CASSFNTDYGYTF. CDR3 nucleotides: TGTGCCAGCAGTTTTAATACAGATTATGGCTACACCTTC.

V usage is TRBV12-3 or TRBV12-4 and J usage is TRBJ1-5; D might be TRBD1 (5 bases). CDR3 size: 14 residues. Trimming stripped 1 base from V and 5 bases from J, with 9 bases between. CDR3 sequence reads: CASSLEGPHQPQHF. CDR3 nucleotides: TGTGCCAGCAGTTTAGAGGGGCCCCATCAGCCCCAGCATTTT.

The chain uses TRBV27 and TRBJ2-5; TRBD1 is a possible D gene (6 bases). The CDR3 runs to 15 residues. V was clipped by 2 bases and J by 5 bases, with 15 bases between them. The germline V gene has CDR1 MNHEY and CDR2 SMNVEV (reference sequence). Here the CDR3 reads CASSLELGARETQYF. The DNA for the CDR3 is TGTGCCAGCAGTTTAGAACTGGGGGCGCGGGAGACCCAGTACTTC.

This clonotype was counted between two and nine times. The chain recombines TRBV5-6 with TRBJ1-6; D unclear. Trimming pared 0 bases from V and 7 bases from J, leaving 8 bases between. Germline CDR1 and CDR2: SGHDT and YYEEEE. The CDR3 is made up of 14 amino acids. Here the CDR3 DNA reads TGTGCCAGCAGCTTGGTAATGGGGAATTCACCCCTCCACTTT. The encoded protein is CASSLVMGNSPLHF.

About this clonotype itself: An end of the junction does not agree with germline; a read error may underlie this. This rearrangement joins TRBV7-6 to TRBJ2-1, with TRBD1 as a possible D gene (5 bases). The CDR3 contains 19 residues. The V gene's germline CDR1 is SGHVS and CDR2 FNYEAQ. The CDR3 DNA follows: TGTGCCAGCAGCTTAGAGCCAGCCCCGGACACCAGCTCCTTCAATGAGCAGTTCTTC. The encoded protein is CASSLEPAPDTSSFNEQFF.

The chain is built from TRBV6-6 and TRBJ2-1; no reliable D call. There are 15 residues in the CDR3. Germline CDR1 is MNHNY and CDR2 is SVGAGI (reference sequence). Trimming removed 6 bases at V and 0 bases at J, with 12 bases between. CDR3 in amino acids: CASRHQVNSYNEQFF. The CDR3, as DNA: TGTGCCAGCAGGCATCAGGTGAACTCCTACAATGAGCAGTTCTTC.

The CDR3 loop reads CASSELAEPYEQYF. CDR3 sequence (DNA): TGTGCCAGCAGTGAATTAGCGGAACCCTACGAGCAGTACTTC. The chain joins TRBV6-1 to TRBJ2-7, with D perhaps TRBD2 (6 bases). Trimming left V 2 bases short and J 2 bases short, with 10 bases between. Germline V CDR1 and CDR2: MNHNS, SASEGT. This CDR3 is built from 14 residues.